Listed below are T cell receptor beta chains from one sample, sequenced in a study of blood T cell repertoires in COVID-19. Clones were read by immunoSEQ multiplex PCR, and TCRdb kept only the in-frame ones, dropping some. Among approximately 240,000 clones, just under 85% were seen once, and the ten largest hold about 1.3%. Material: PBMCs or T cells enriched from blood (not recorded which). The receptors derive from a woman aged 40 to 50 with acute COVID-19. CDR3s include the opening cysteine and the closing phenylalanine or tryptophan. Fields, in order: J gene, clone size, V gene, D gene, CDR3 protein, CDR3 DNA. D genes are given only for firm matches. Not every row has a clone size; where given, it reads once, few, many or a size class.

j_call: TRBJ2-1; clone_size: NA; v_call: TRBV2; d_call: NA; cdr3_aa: CASMPGLPNNEQFF; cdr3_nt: TGTGCCAGCATGCCCGGACTGCCGAACAATGAGCAGTTCTTC
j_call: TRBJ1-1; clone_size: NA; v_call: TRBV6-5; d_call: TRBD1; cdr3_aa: CASSQDRGDTEAFF; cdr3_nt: TGTGCCAGCAGCCAGGACAGGGGTGACACTGAAGCTTTCTTT
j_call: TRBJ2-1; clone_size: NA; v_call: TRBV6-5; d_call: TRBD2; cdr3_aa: CASTMTSPYNEQFF; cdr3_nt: TGTGCCAGCACCATGACTAGCCCCTACAATGAGCAGTTCTTC
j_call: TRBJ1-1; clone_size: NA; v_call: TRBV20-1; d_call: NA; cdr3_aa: CSSRGNTEAFF; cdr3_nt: TGCAGTTCCAGGGGAAACACTGAAGCTTTCTTT
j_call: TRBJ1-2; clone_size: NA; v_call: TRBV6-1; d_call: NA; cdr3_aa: CASSEATGYGRGEANYGYTF; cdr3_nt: TGTGCCAGCAGTGAAGCCACAGGGTATGGAAGGGGAGAAGCTAACTATGGCTACACCTTC
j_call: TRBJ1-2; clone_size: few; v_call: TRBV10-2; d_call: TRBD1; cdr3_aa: CASSQDRGYGYTF; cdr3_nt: TGCGCCAGCAGTCAGGACAGGGGGTATGGCTACACCTTC
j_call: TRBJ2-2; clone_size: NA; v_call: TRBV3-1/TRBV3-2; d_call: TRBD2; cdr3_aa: CASSQDWGRGRAGTGELFF; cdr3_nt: TGTGCCAGCAGCCAAGATTGGGGGCGCGGGAGGGCCGGCACCGGGGAGCTGTTTTTT
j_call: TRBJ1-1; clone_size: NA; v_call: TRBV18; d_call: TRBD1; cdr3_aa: CASSNFPGGDTEAFF; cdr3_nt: TGTGCCAGCTCGAACTTCCCAGGGGGCGACACTGAAGCTTTCTTT
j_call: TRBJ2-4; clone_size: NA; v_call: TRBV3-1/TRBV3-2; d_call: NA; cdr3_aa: CASSQESRGRTKNIQYF; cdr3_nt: TGTGCCAGCAGCCAAGAGTCGCGGGGGCGAACCAAAAACATTCAGTACTTC
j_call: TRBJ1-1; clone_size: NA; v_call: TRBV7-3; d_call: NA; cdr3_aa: CASRNGGVTSEAFF; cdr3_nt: TGTGCCAGCAGAAACGGAGGGGTTACCTCTGAAGCTTTCTTT
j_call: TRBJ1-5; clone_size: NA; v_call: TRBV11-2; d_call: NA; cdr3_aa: CASSLGGVGQPQHF; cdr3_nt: TGTGCCAGCAGCTTAGGCGGGGTGGGCCAGCCCCAGCATTTT
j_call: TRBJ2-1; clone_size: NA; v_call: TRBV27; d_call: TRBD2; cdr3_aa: CASSYSGLAGGPTSYNEQFF; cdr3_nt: TGTGCCAGCAGCTATTCGGGACTAGCGGGGGGGCCTACCTCCTACAATGAGCAGTTCTTC
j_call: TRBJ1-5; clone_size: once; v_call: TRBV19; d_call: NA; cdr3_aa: CASSPGQTSNQPQHF; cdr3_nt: TGTGCCAGTAGCCCAGGACAGACCAGCAATCAGCCCCAGCATTTT
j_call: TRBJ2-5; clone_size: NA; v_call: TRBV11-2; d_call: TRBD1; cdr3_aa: CASSRDREETQYF; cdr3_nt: TGTGCCAGCAGTCGGGACAGGGAAGAGACCCAGTACTTC
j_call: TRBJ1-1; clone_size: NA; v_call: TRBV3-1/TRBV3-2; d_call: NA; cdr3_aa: CASSQSDIRNTEAFF; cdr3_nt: TGTGCCAGCAGCCAATCAGACATCCGGAACACTGAAGCTTTCTTT
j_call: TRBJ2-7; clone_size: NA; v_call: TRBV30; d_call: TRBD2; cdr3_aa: CAWDPGLAGVVQYF; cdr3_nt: TGTGCCTGGGACCCCGGCCTAGCGGGAGTGGTGCAGTACTTC
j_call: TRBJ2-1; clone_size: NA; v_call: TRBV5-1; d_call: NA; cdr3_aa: CASSQGGANEQFF; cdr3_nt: TGCGCCAGCAGTCAAGGGGGGGCTAATGAGCAGTTCTTC
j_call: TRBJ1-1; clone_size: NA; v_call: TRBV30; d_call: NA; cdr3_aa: CAWSLTGSTEAFF; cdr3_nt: TGTGCCTGGAGTCTAACAGGGAGCACTGAAGCTTTCTTT
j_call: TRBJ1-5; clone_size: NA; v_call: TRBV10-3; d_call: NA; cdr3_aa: CAISSSGDQPQHF; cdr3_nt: TGTGCCATCAGTTCATCAGGGGATCAGCCCCAGCATTTT
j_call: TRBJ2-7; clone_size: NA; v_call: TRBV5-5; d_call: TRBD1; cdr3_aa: CASSLRTGDYEQYF; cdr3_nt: TGTGCCAGCAGCTTACGGACAGGGGATTACGAGCAGTACTTC
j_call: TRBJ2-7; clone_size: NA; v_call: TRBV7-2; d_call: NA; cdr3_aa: CASSPLSYEQYF; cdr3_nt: TGTGCCAGCAGCCCCCTCTCCTACGAGCAGTACTTC
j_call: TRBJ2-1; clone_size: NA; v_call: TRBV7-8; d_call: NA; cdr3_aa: CASSLANSENEQFF; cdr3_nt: TGTGCCAGCAGCTTAGCGAATAGTGAAAATGAGCAGTTCTTC
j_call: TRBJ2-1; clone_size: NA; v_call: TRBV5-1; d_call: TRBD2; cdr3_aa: CASSWRLAGVSYNEQFF; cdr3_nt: TGCGCCAGCAGCTGGAGACTAGCGGGTGTCTCCTACAATGAGCAGTTCTTC
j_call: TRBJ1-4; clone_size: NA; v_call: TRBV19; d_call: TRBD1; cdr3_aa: CASSIATGSNEKLFF; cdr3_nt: TGTGCCAGTAGTATCGCGACAGGGTCTAATGAAAAACTGTTTTTT
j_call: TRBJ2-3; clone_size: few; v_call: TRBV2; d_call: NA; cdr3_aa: CASSSPEYRTDTQYF; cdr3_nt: TGTGCCAGCAGTAGTCCTGAGTACCGCACAGATACGCAGTATTTT
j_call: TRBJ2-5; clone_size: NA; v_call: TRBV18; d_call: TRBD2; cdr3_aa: CASSPQQAGGQETQYF; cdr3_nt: TGTGCCAGCTCACCACAGCAAGCGGGGGGGCAGGAGACCCAGTACTTC
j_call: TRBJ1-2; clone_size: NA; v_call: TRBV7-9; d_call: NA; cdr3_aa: CASSLMARNYGYTF; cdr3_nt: TGTGCCAGCAGCTTAATGGCCAGAAACTATGGCTACACCTTC
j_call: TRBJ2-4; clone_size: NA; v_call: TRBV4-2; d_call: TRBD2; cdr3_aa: CASSRERGLAKNIQYF; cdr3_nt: TGTGCCAGCAGCCGAGAGCGGGGTCTAGCCAAAAACATTCAGTACTTC
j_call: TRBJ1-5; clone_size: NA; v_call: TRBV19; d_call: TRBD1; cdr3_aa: CASSIIYGQGNQPQHF; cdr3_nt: TGTGCCAGTAGTATTATCTACGGACAGGGGAATCAGCCCCAGCATTTT
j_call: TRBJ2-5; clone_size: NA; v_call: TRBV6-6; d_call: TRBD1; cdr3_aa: CASTQGAQETQYF; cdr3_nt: TGTGCCAGCACCCAGGGGGCCCAAGAGACCCAGTACTTC
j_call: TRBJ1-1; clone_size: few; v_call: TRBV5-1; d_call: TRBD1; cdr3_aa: CASSYYPGTANTEAFF; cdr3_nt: TGCGCCAGCAGCTACTACCCCGGGACAGCGAACACTGAAGCTTTCTTT
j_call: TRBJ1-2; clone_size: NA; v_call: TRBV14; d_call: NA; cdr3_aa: CASSQTGLHYGYTF; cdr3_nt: TGTGCCAGCAGCCAGACGGGACTACACTATGGCTACACCTTC
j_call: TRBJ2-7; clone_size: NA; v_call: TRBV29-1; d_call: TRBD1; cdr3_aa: CSVGGQGYYEQYF; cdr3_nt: TGCAGCGTTGGCGGACAGGGGTACTACGAGCAGTACTTC
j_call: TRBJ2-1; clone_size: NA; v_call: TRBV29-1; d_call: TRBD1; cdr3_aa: CSVDRGNYNEQFF; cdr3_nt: TGCAGCGTGGACAGGGGAAACTACAATGAGCAGTTCTTC
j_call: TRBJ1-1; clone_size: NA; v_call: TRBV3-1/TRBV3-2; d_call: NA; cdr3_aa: CASSTRVNTEAFF; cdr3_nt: TGTGCCAGCAGCACGCGGGTAAACACTGAAGCTTTCTTT
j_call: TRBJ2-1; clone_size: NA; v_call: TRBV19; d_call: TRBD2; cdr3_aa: CASSPSAGGNNEQFF; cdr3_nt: TGTGCCAGTAGTCCTTCAGCGGGAGGGAACAATGAGCAGTTCTTC
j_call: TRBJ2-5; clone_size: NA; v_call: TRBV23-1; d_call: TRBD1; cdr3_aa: CASSRGTGGETQYF; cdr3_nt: TGCGCCAGCAGTCGTGGGACAGGGGGGGAGACCCAGTACTTC
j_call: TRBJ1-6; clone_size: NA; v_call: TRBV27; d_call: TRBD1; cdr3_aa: CASSPTGRILVSYSSPLHF; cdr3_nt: TGTGCCAGCAGCCCGACAGGGCGGATCCTAGTCTCTTATAGTTCACCCCTCCACTTT
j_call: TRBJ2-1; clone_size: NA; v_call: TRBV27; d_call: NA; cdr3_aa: CASSPIGAGYNEQFF; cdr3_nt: TGTGCCAGCAGTCCCATAGGGGCAGGCTACAATGAGCAGTTCTTC
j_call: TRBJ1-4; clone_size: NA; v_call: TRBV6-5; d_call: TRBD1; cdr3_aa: CASSRDRGEKLFF; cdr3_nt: TGTGCCAGCAGTAGGGACAGGGGTGAAAAACTGTTTTTT
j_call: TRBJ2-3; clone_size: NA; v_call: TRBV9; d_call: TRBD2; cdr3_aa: CASSANSGGAGDTQYF; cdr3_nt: TGTGCCAGCAGCGCGAATAGCGGGGGGGCCGGAGATACGCAGTATTTT
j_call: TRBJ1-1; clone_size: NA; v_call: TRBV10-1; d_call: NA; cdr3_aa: CASMKTDMNTEAFF; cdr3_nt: TGCGCCAGCATGAAGACAGATATGAACACTGAAGCTTTCTTT
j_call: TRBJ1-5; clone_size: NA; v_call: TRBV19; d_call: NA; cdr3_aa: CASNVDKASNQPQHF; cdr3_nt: TGTGCCAGTAACGTGGACAAGGCCTCAAATCAGCCCCAGCATTTT
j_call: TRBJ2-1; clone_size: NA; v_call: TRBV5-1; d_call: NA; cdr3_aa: CASHFGSEDEQFF; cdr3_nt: TGCGCCAGCCACTTCGGGAGCGAAGATGAGCAGTTCTTC
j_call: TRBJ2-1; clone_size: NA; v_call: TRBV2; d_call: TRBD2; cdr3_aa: CASSGSFGAPRAGRNEQFF; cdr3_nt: TGTGCCAGCAGTGGATCGTTCGGGGCGCCCCGAGCGGGAAGGAATGAGCAGTTCTTC
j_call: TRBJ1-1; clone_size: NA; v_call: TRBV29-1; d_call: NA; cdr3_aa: CSGQLSLEAFF; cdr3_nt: TGCAGCGGACAGTTATCGCTTGAAGCTTTCTTT
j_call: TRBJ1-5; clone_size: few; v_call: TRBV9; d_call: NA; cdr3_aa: CASSVGTDIPPQHF; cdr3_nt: TGTGCCAGCAGCGTAGGAACAGACATTCCGCCCCAGCATTTT
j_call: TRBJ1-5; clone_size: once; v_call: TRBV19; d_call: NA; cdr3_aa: CASSIDRVNQPQHF; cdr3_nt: TGTGCCAGTAGTATAGACAGGGTGAATCAGCCCCAGCATTTT